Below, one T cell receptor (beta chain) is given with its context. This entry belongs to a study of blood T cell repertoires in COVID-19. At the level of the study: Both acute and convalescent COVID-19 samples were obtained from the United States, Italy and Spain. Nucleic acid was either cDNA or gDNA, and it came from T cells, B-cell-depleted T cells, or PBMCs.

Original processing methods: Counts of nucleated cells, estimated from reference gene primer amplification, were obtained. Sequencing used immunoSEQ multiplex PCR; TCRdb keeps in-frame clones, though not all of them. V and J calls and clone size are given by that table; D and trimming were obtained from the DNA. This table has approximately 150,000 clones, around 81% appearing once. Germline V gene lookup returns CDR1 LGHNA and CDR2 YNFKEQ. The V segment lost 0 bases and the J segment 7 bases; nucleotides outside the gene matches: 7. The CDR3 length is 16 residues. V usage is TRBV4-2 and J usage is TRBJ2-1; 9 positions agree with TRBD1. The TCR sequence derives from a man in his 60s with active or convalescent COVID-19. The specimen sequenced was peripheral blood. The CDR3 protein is CASSQDGQGWGNEQFF. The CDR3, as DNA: TGTGCCAGCAGCCAAGACGGACAGGGGTGGGGTAATGAGCAGTTCTTC.